These 29 T cell receptor beta chains share one sample of origin, sequenced in a study of response to subunit inactivated influenza vaccine. Each CDR3 protein gets one entry after TCRdb re-called the RT-PCR reads with MiXCR. The repertoire includes around 580,000 distinct CDR3 sequences, 12% of them detected once, and 10% sits in the top ten. The source material was PBMCs from blood, sampled on the day of vaccination. The receptor set was obtained from a man aged 50-60 years who received an inactivated influenza vaccine.

The gene calls are TRBV7-9 and TRBJ2-1; D uncertain. Germline V gene lookup returns CDR1 SEHNR and CDR2 FQNEAQ (reference sequence). The V end lost 1 base, the J end lost 6 bases, and 10 bases lay between the germline ends. The CDR3 consists of 14 residues. The CDR3 sequence is CASSLDLAFNEQFF. For the CDR3, the DNA is TGTGCCAGCAGCTTAGATTTGGCTTTCAATGAGCAGTTCTTC.

The chain is built from TRBV5-6 and TRBJ2-7; D unresolved. This CDR3 contains 13 residues. Trimming removed 9 bases from V and 5 bases from J, with 18 bases in between. Per the germline V gene, CDR1 is SGHDT and CDR2 is YYEEEE. The CDR3 reads CAMSPGPTHEQYF. DNA of the CDR3: TGTGCCATGAGTCCCGGGCCTACCCACGAGCAGTACTTC. The full variable domain, in which reference TRBV5-6 and TRBJ2-7 provide the parts outside the CDR3, is DAGVTQSPTHLIKTRGQQVTLRCSPKSGHDTVSWYQQALGQGPQFIFQYYEEEERQRGNFPDRFSGHQFPNYSSELNVNALLLGDSALYLCAMSPGPTHEQYFGPGTRLTVT.

This clonotype was observed many times. The chain links TRBV29-1 to TRBJ2-7; TRBD2 is a possible D gene (5 bases). The germline V gene has CDR1 SQVTM and CDR2 ANQGSEA. This CDR3 contains 12 residues. V was cut by 4 bases and J by 1 base, with 8 bases left in between. CDR3 amino acids: CSVGEGSYEQYF. The CDR3 region has the DNA TGCAGCGTTGGAGAGGGTTCCTACGAGCAGTACTTC.

The genes are TRBV20-1 and TRBJ1-5; D gene unclear. The germline CDR1 and CDR2 sequences are DFQATT and SNEGSKA (reference sequence). The CDR3 covers 16 residues. Trimming removed 5 bases at V and 0 bases at J, with 17 bases between. CDR3 DNA sequence: TGCAGTGCTCCAAACCCAGGCAGGAGTAGCAATCAGCCCCAGCATTTT. It yields the protein CSAPNPGRSSNQPQHF.

This clonotype was found a few times. This chain uses TRBV12-3 or TRBV12-4 with TRBJ1-4; D call uncertain. The CDR3 is 15 amino acids. Trimming removed 0 bases at V and 4 bases at J, with 9 bases between. The CDR3 nucleotides read TGTGCCAGCAGTTTAGCTTCACAGCATAATGAAAAACTGTTTTTT. Its translation is CASSLASQHNEKLFF.

This clonotype was counted ten times or more. CDR3 DNA sequence: TGCAGTGCTAGAGATGGGGATACCGGGGAGCTGTTTTTT. This sequence encodes CSARDGDTGELFF. This chain joins TRBV20-1 and TRBJ2-2; no reliable D call. This CDR3 region has 13 residues. The germline V and J ends were trimmed by 0 bases and 5 bases, with 7 bases remaining between them. Per germline, CDR1 DFQATT and CDR2 SNEGSKA (reference sequence).

This clonotype was counted only a few times. The CDR3 coding sequence is TGCGCCAGCAGGGGGACGCATTACGAGCAGTACTTC. Residues: CASRGTHYEQYF. V and J are TRBV5-1 and TRBJ2-7; D is possibly TRBD1 or TRBD2 (5 bases each). The germline CDR1 and CDR2 sequences are SGHRS and YFSETQ. The CDR3 length is 12 residues. Between the trimmed V and J ends, which lost 5 bases and 4 bases, there was a span of 10 bases.

V usage is TRBV27 and J usage is TRBJ2-7; TRBD1 might be the D (6 bases). The CDR3 totals 16 residues. V lost 5 bases and J 3 bases, leaving 20 bases between the germline ends. Germline values: CDR1 MNHEY, CDR2 SMNVEV (reference sequence). Here the CDR3 reads CASSRMGALRRYEQYF. The CDR3 DNA sequence: TGTGCCAGCAGTCGAATGGGGGCCCTACGTCGCTACGAGCAGTACTTC.

This clonotype has more than one count but fewer than ten. This chain connects TRBV12-3 or TRBV12-4 to TRBJ2-1; D unresolved. V was shortened by 2 bases and J by 9 bases, with 11 bases between the two germline ends. The CDR3 covers 13 residues. The CDR3 DNA reads TGTGCCAGCAGTTTAAGGCAGGACGGTGAGCAGTTCTTC. Amino acids: CASSLRQDGEQFF.

This clonotype was recorded at least ten times. The chain links TRBV12-3 or TRBV12-4 to TRBJ2-1; 9 nucleotides agree with TRBD1. With V trimmed by 5 bases and J by 4 bases, 6 bases remained unmatched. The CDR3 spans 15 residues. CDR3 nucleotide sequence: TGTGCCAGCAGTCCGGGACAGGGTTATTACAATGAGCAGTTCTTC. This translates into CASSPGQGYYNEQFF.

This clonotype appeared a few times. This sequence joins TRBV6-1 and TRBJ2-7, with 9 bases lining up with TRBD1. This CDR3 region has 15 residues. Trimming at V came to 4 bases and at J to 3 bases, leaving 7 bases not matched to a gene. CDR1 is MNHNS and CDR2 is SASEGT in the germline V gene. The DNA of the CDR3 is TGTGCCAGCAGTGTGGTTGGGACAGGGAACTACGAGCAGTACTTC. Its translation: CASSVVGTGNYEQYF.

The V and J genes are TRBV7-9 and TRBJ2-7; D not certain. Germline V gene lookup returns CDR1 SEHNR and CDR2 FQNEAQ (reference sequence). V lost 5 bases to trimming and J lost 6 bases, with 11 bases between them. This CDR3 contains 12 residues. For the CDR3, the DNA is TGTGCCAGCAGCCTCGGTTTTGGCGAGCAGTACTTC. Encoded protein: CASSLGFGEQYF.

In its sample, this clonotype was seen many times. This chain connects TRBV12-3 or TRBV12-4 to TRBJ2-1; D is ambiguous. The CDR3 spans 11 residues. The V end was cut by 2 bases, the J end by 9 bases, with 5 bases between. The CDR3 loop is CASSLSREQFF. DNA of the CDR3: TGTGCCAGCAGTTTATCCCGTGAGCAGTTCTTC.

The chain uses TRBV18 and TRBJ1-1, with D perhaps matching TRBD1 (5 bases). CDR3 size: 14 residues. Germline lookup yields CDR1 KGHSH and CDR2 LQKENI. The V gene lost 6 bases and the J gene lost 1 base, with 12 bases spanning the gap. The CDR3 is CASSSNTGNTEAFF. DNA of the CDR3: TGTGCCAGCTCGTCGAATACAGGGAACACTGAAGCTTTCTTT.

In this sample, this clonotype turned up a few times. The V and J genes are TRBV4-3 and TRBJ1-1, with a weak D call TRBD1 (6 bases). The germline V gene encodes CDR1 LGHNA and CDR2 YSLEER. With 4 bases removed from V and 3 bases from J, the gap between germline ends came to 12 bases. The CDR3 covers 14 residues. CDR3 sequence: CASSLQGGYTEAFF. CDR3 bases: TGCGCCAGCAGCCTACAGGGTGGTTACACTGAAGCTTTCTTT.

The rearrangement links TRBV7-2 to TRBJ1-6; 9 nucleotides align to TRBD1. V lost 5 bases, J lost 5 bases, and 7 bases stayed unmatched. This CDR3 spans 16 amino acids. CDR1 is SGHTA and CDR2 is FQGNSA in the germline V gene. The CDR3 sequence: CASSRQGTGNNSPLHF. The CDR3 region has the DNA TGTGCCAGCAGCCGTCAGGGGACAGGGAATAATTCACCCCTCCACTTT.

This chain links TRBV20-1 with TRBJ2-5, with D perhaps matching TRBD1 (6 bases). Germline CDR1 and CDR2: DFQATT and SNEGSKA (reference sequence). The length of the CDR3 is 15 residues. Trimming pared 4 bases from V and 2 bases from J, leaving 17 bases between. CDR3 protein: CSAKNWGRRQETQYF. The CDR3 nucleotides are TGCAGTGCTAAGAACTGGGGGCGCCGTCAAGAGACCCAGTACTTC.

Here the CDR3 DNA reads TGTGCCAGCAGTGAAGCGTTTGTTCAGCGGGGACCAGATACGCAGTATTTT. Translated: CASSEAFVQRGPDTQYF. This chain connects TRBV2 to TRBJ2-3; 7 bases align to TRBD2. Germline V CDR1 and CDR2: SNHLY, FYNNEI. This CDR3 is built from 17 residues. V was pared by 0 bases and J by 4 bases, with 10 bases of the junction left unmatched. Combining the CDR3 with reference TRBV2 and TRBJ2-3 gives the whole variable domain EPEVTQTPSHQVTQMGQEVILRCVPISNHLYFYWYRQILGQKVEFLVSFYNNEISEKSEIFDDQFSVERPDGSNFTLKIRSTKLEDSAMYFCASSEAFVQRGPDTQYFGPGTRLTVL.

V and J are TRBV28 and TRBJ2-7; tentative D call: TRBD1 (7 bases). This CDR3 is built from 12 residues. Trimming removed 7 bases at V and 4 bases at J, with 11 bases between. From germline, CDR1 is MDHEN and CDR2 SYDVKM. CDR3 region: CASNPGGYEQYF. DNA of the CDR3: TGTGCCAGCAACCCAGGGGGGTACGAGCAGTACTTC.

In this sample, this clonotype turned up many times. Sequence at one end of the junction differs from germline and may be a read error. This rearrangement joins TRBV2 to TRBJ2-5; D remains unclear. This CDR3 is 11 amino acids long. Germline values: CDR1 SNHLY, CDR2 FYNNEI. The CDR3 here is CASSVEETQYF. As DNA, the CDR3 is TGCGCCAGCAGCGTCGAAGAGACCCAGTACTTC.

This chain's CDR3 is CATSREEGLAGVETQYF. CDR3 nucleotides: TGTGCCACCAGCAGAGAAGAAGGACTAGCGGGAGTCGAGACCCAGTACTTC. The rearrangement links TRBV15 to TRBJ2-5, with 13 bases lining up with TRBD2. CDR1 is LNHNV, CDR2 YYDKDF, per germline (reference sequence). The CDR3 extends over 17 amino acids. The V segment lost 0 bases and the J segment 5 bases; nucleotides outside the gene matches: 6.

This clonotype was observed a handful of times. The chain links TRBV7-8 to TRBJ2-1, with 9 positions matching TRBD1. Germline-derived CDR1 and CDR2 are SGHVS and FQNEAQ. The CDR3 length is 15 residues. The trim removed 1 base at V and 6 bases at J, leaving 4 bases unmatched. CDR3 region: CASSLGTGVVNEQFF. DNA for the CDR3: TGTGCCAGCAGCTTAGGGACAGGGGTCGTCAATGAGCAGTTCTTC.

This rearrangement joins TRBV2 to TRBJ2-1; tentative D call: TRBD2 (6 bases). Trimming shortened V by 5 bases and J by 0 bases, and 14 bases separated the two germline ends. The CDR3 totals 16 residues. Germline CDR1 is SNHLY and CDR2 is FYNNEI. The CDR3 protein is CASSSLGRGSYNEQFF. In DNA, the CDR3 is TGTGCCAGCAGTTCCTTAGGGCGGGGCTCCTACAATGAGCAGTTCTTC.

The rearrangement uses TRBV4-3 and TRBJ2-3; possible D gene TRBD1, 5 bases. CDR3 length: 15 amino acids. The germline CDR1 and CDR2 sequences are LGHNA and YSLEER. V was cut by 0 bases and J by 6 bases, with 13 bases left in between. The CDR3 loop is CASSQDRVKGDTQYF. CDR3 DNA sequence: TGCGCCAGCAGCCAAGATCGGGTTAAGGGGGATACGCAGTATTTT.

Regarding this clonotype: This may stem from a read error, because a much larger clone lies one nucleotide away. The genes are TRBV14 and TRBJ2-7; D remains unclear. This CDR3 contains 13 residues. Germline V gene sequence: CDR1 SGHDN, CDR2 FVKESK. The CDR3 nucleotides read TGTTCCAGCAGCCAAGGGCTAGAGTACGAGCAGTACTTC. Its protein product is CSSSQGLEYEQYF.

This clonotype occurred many times. This rearrangement joins TRBV5-1 to TRBJ2-3, with 7 positions matching TRBD1. Losses at the gene ends were 4 bases for V and 5 bases for J; bases not matched to a gene: 4. Looked up from germline, CDR1 is SGHRS and CDR2 is YFSETQ. This CDR3 spans 13 amino acids. This chain's CDR3 is CASSEPGGDTQYF. Here the CDR3 DNA reads TGCGCCAGCAGCGAACCAGGGGGAGATACGCAGTATTTT.

In its sample, this clonotype was seen a few times. The rearrangement uses TRBV15 and TRBJ2-5, with D possibly TRBD1 on 6 matching bases. The CDR3 is 14 residues long. Germline CDR1 and CDR2: LNHNV and YYDKDF (reference sequence). The V end lost 3 bases, the J end lost 5 bases, and 13 bases lay between the germline ends. The CDR3 DNA follows: TGTGCCACCAGCAGGACCAGGGGTTTGGAGACCCAGTACTTC. Residues: CATSRTRGLETQYF. Using reference TRBV15 and TRBJ2-5 for the parts outside the CDR3, the full variable domain is DAMVIQNPRYQVTQFGKPVTLSCSQTLNHNVMYWYQQKSSQAPKLLFHYYDKDFNNEADTPDNFQSRRPNTSFCFLDIRSPGLGDTAMYLCATSRTRGLETQYFGPGTRLLVL.

This clonotype has a count of ten or more. One junction end does not reproduce the germline sequence, and a read error may be involved. The rearrangement uses TRBV10-3 and TRBJ2-5; D unresolved. In germline, CDR1 is ENHRY, CDR2 SYGVKD. The CDR3 contains 13 residues. CDR3 bases: TGTGCCATCAACCTGAGAATAGGAGAGGCCCAGTACTTC. Translating gives CAINLRIGEAQYF.

This sequence joins TRBV19 and TRBJ2-3; D call uncertain. Germline CDR1 is LNHDA and CDR2 is SQIVND (reference sequence). V lost 5 bases to trimming and J lost 2 bases, with 20 bases between them. This CDR3 spans 17 amino acids. The CDR3 sequence: CASSWLMTEHLTDTQYF. CDR3 sequence (DNA): TGTGCCAGTAGTTGGCTTATGACGGAACACCTCACAGATACGCAGTATTTT.